These 8 T cell receptor beta chains originate from one sample sequenced in a study of T cells in Graves' hyperthyroidism and ophthalmopathy (dated 2019 in TCRdb). Libraries were made using multiplex PCR. Sequenced on an Illumina HiSeq 2000. The TCR beta CDR3 regions were amplified from RNA transcripts. The TCR CDR3 was subjected to a first round of RT-PCR using the HTBI primer set and the Qiagen OneStep RT-PCR kit. TCRdb redid the processing of the public reads, applying fastp at Q25 and MiXCR, and retained in-frame beta chains. Entries that share a CDR3 protein sequence are merged under the most common genes and DNA. Here the sample has almost 250,000 distinct CDR3 sequences; approximately 25% occur a single time. Together, the top ten hold roughly 40% of the sample. The source material was blood. Every receptor here comes from a woman aged 40 to 50 with Graves' ophthalmopathy.

This clonotype was seen ten or more times. The rearrangement uses TRBV28 and TRBJ2-7; no definite D call. CDR1 and CDR2 from the germline V gene are MDHEN and SYDVKM. This CDR3 is 13 amino acids long. Trimming took 3 bases from V and 5 from J, leaving 11 bases between them. The CDR3: CASSFLELHEQYF. In DNA form, the CDR3 reads TGTGCCAGCAGTTTTTTGGAGCTCCACGAGCAGTACTTC.

This clonotype was picked up many times. This chain joins TRBV6-5 and TRBJ1-5; D unclear. CDR1 is MNHEY and CDR2 is SVGAGI in the germline V gene. The CDR3 sequence is 20 residues long. Trimming shortened V by 8 bases and J by 1 base, and 30 bases separated the two germline ends. DNA of the CDR3: TGTGCCAGCCGCTCGCCTTGGGCCTTAGGGAGGAGGCGAAGCAATCAGCCCCAGCATTTT. Protein: CASRSPWALGRRRSNQPQHF.

This clonotype has a count of ten or more. In DNA form, the CDR3 reads TGTGCCAGCAGCTGGACAGGGGGCTCTGGAAACACCATATATTTT. It translates to CASSWTGGSGNTIYF. This sequence joins TRBV7-8 and TRBJ1-3; TRBD1 matches 10 bases. Germline V gene lookup returns CDR1 SGHVS and CDR2 FQNEAQ. The CDR3 is 15 residues long. The J segment lost 0 bases and the V segment lost 4 bases, leaving 0 bases of the junction unmatched.

The V and J genes are TRBV30 and TRBJ2-7; D unclear. Trimming pared 4 bases from V and 2 bases from J, leaving 12 bases between. The CDR3 length is 13 residues. CDR1 GTSNPN and CDR2 SVGIG come from the germline V gene (reference sequence). CDR3 amino acids: CAWNRQATYEQYF. CDR3 bases: TGTGCCTGGAATCGCCAGGCTACCTACGAGCAGTACTTC. Full variable domain (outside the CDR3, taken from reference TRBV30 and TRBJ2-7): SQTIHQWPATLVQPVGSPLSLECTVEGTSNPNLYWYRQAAGRGLQLLFYSVGIGQISSEVPQNLSASRPQDRQFILSSKKLLLSDSGFYLCAWNRQATYEQYFGPGTRLTVT.

This clonotype was counted at least ten times. This chain joins TRBV5-1 and TRBJ2-7; D is possibly TRBD1 or TRBD2 (5 bases each). V was trimmed by 1 base and J by 5 bases, leaving 16 bases between them. Germline loops: CDR1 SGHRS, CDR2 YFSETQ. The CDR3 is 15 residues long. The CDR3 DNA reads as TGCGCCAGCAGCTTGCTCGCCGGGGCGGTGAACGAGCAGTACTTC. Protein product: CASSLLAGAVNEQYF.

This clonotype was observed at least ten times. The CDR3 sequence: CASSPSVRGLTEAFF. CDR3 DNA: TGTGCCAGCAGTCCGAGTGTCCGGGGGCTCACTGAAGCTTTCTTT. The chain couples TRBV27 to TRBJ1-1; tentatively, D is TRBD1 (6 bases). Germline values: CDR1 MNHEY, CDR2 SMNVEV (reference sequence). Deletions cut 5 bases from V and 4 bases from J, with 17 bases between. The CDR3 is made up of 15 amino acids.

This clonotype appeared many times. J is TRBJ2-7 and V is TRBV11-1; 9 bases map to TRBD1. Trimming cost V 5 bases and J 5 bases; bases outside gene matches: 10. CDR3 size: 15 residues. The germline gives CDR1 SGHAT, CDR2 FQDESV (reference sequence). The CDR3 protein is CASSRLLGQGNEQYF. CDR3 nucleotides: TGTGCCAGCAGCCGCCTCTTAGGACAGGGGAACGAGCAGTACTTC.

The chain recombines TRBV24-1 with TRBJ1-2; 8 nucleotides agree with TRBD1. The V gene end was trimmed by 6 bases and the J gene end by 4 bases; junction bases not matched to a gene: 6. The length of the CDR3 is 14 residues. Germline CDR1 and CDR2: KGHDR and SFDVKD. CDR3 sequence (DNA): TGTGCCACCAGTAAGACAGGGGAGGTCTATGGCTACACCTTC. Translation: CATSKTGEVYGYTF.